These 29 T cell receptor beta chains were all obtained from the same sample, sequenced in a study of blood T cell repertoires in COVID-19. TCRdb's copy holds only in-frame clones and misses some; the assay was immunoSEQ multiplex PCR. The sample shows 200,000 to 250,000 clones, 84% of them seen only once. The sample consisted of peripheral blood. These TCRs come from a man aged 30-40 years with active or convalescent COVID-19.

The V gene is TRBV21-1, the J gene TRBJ2-7; TRBD1, as called in the table, went unchecked against the DNA. TRBV21-1 constitutes a pseudogene. This CDR3 region has 14 residues. CDR3 bases: TGTGCCAGCAGCCCCCGGGACAGGTACCACGAGCAGTACTTC. Protein product: CASSPRDRYHEQYF.

The V and J genes are TRBV28 and TRBJ2-7; D perhaps matches TRBD2 (5 bases). Germline loops: CDR1 MDHEN, CDR2 SYDVKM. The V end lost 5 bases, the J end lost 3 bases, and 17 bases lay between the germline ends. CDR3 length equals 15 residues. DNA for the CDR3: TGTGCCAGCAGTCCCCAGGAGCGGTGGGACTACGAGCAGTACTTC. It is translated as CASSPQERWDYEQYF.

The genes are TRBV4-3 and TRBJ1-5, with a weak D call TRBD1 (5 bases). The CDR3 consists of 14 residues. CDR1 and CDR2 (germline): LGHNA, YSLEER. V was pared by 0 bases and J by 9 bases, with 12 bases between. CDR3 protein: CASSQEATVWPQHF. As DNA, the CDR3 is TGCGCCAGCAGCCAAGAGGCGACAGTCTGGCCCCAGCATTTT.

The chain links TRBV2 to TRBJ1-2; D not certain. Looked up from germline, CDR1 is SNHLY and CDR2 is FYNNEI. V was cut by 3 bases and J by 6 bases, with 17 bases left in between. The CDR3 contains 15 residues. CDR3 protein: CASSDLTARGNGYTF. The CDR3 DNA reads TGTGCCAGCAGTGACCTCACGGCCCGCGGGAATGGCTACACCTTC.

V and J are TRBV4-1 and TRBJ1-1, with unresolved D. The germline V and J ends were trimmed by 6 bases and 6 bases, with 20 bases remaining between them. Germline V gene data show CDR1 as MGHRA and CDR2 as YSYEKL. There are 15 residues in the CDR3. CDR3 residues: CASSWIGQRGPEAFF. DNA for the CDR3: TGCGCCAGCAGTTGGATCGGCCAACGAGGGCCTGAAGCTTTCTTT.

This clone was observed many times. The chain links TRBV5-4 to TRBJ2-7; TRBD2 matches at 8 bases. Germline trimming cut 4 bases from V and 4 bases from J; bases unmatched to any gene: 10. Looked up from germline, CDR1 is SGHNT and CDR2 is YYREEE (reference sequence). The length of the CDR3 is 15 residues. The CDR3 nucleotides read TGTGCCAGCAGCCGCGGGGCGGGGGGATCTTACGAGCAGTACTTC. It codes for CASSRGAGGSYEQYF.

This clone was counted a few times. The rearrangement uses TRBV19 and TRBJ1-6, with D possibly matching TRBD1 (5 bases). The V gene lost 6 bases and the J gene lost 0 bases, with 9 bases spanning the gap. CDR3 length equals 15 residues. The germline CDR1 and CDR2 sequences are LNHDA and SQIVND (reference sequence). The CDR3 sequence: CASRTANSYNSPLHF. The CDR3 DNA sequence: TGTGCCAGTAGGACAGCAAACTCCTATAATTCACCCCTCCACTTT.

V and J are TRBV10-3 and TRBJ1-2, with no clear D. Trimming removed 0 bases at V and 4 bases at J, with 9 bases between. Germline-derived CDR1 and CDR2 are ENHRY and SYGVKD. This CDR3 has 14 residues. As DNA, the CDR3 is TGTGCCATCAGTGAGTCGGCAGGTCTCTATGGCTACACCTTC. Translation: CAISESAGLYGYTF.

This chain uses TRBV12-3 or TRBV12-4 with TRBJ2-1; maybe TRBD2 (5 bases). V dropped 6 bases and J dropped 6 bases, with 9 bases sitting between them. The length of the CDR3 is 12 residues. This CDR3 is CASRREANEQFF. Written as DNA, the CDR3 is TGTGCCAGCAGGAGGGAAGCCAATGAGCAGTTCTTC.

The CDR3 sequence is CAWSLQMNTEAFF. The CDR3 coding sequence is TGTGCCTGGAGTCTACAGATGAACACTGAAGCTTTCTTT. The chain couples TRBV30 to TRBJ1-1; D uncertain. V was clipped by 2 bases and J by 0 bases, with 7 bases between them. CDR3 length equals 13 residues. CDR1 is GTSNPN and CDR2 is SVGIG in the germline V gene (reference sequence).

This clone was detected only a few times. V and J are TRBV29-1 and TRBJ1-2, with TRBD1 matching over 9 bases. This CDR3 comprises 14 residues. With 5 bases clipped from V and 5 bases from J, the junction kept 9 bases outside the gene matches. The V gene's germline CDR1 is SQVTM and CDR2 ANQGSEA. Here the CDR3 DNA reads TGCAGCGTTCGTGGGACAGGGCCTCGTTATGGCTACACCTTC. This translates into CSVRGTGPRYGYTF.

The gene calls are TRBV7-9 and TRBJ1-1; 8 nucleotides match TRBD1. Germline V gives CDR1 SEHNR, CDR2 FQNEAQ (reference sequence). After removal of 3 bases from V and 5 bases from J, the junction contained 5 bases not matched to a gene. The CDR3 has 14 residues. CDR3 loop: CASSLTGVGTEAFF. The CDR3 DNA follows: TGTGCCAGCAGCTTGACAGGGGTTGGGACTGAAGCTTTCTTT.

The chain recombines TRBV19 with TRBJ2-7; D gene ambiguous. The germline V and J ends were trimmed by 4 bases and 7 bases, with 14 bases remaining between them. The germline V gene encodes CDR1 LNHDA and CDR2 SQIVND (reference sequence). The CDR3 extends over 13 amino acids. In nucleotides, the CDR3 is TGTGCCAGTAGTAGTCCCCCCCTTGAGGAGCAGTACTTC. Translated, it gives CASSSPPLEEQYF.

The chain has TRBV7-2 and TRBJ1-2, with D tentatively TRBD1 (5 bases). The CDR3 is 13 residues long. In germline, CDR1 is SGHTA, CDR2 FQGNSA. Trimming removed 4 bases from V and 4 bases from J, with 10 bases in between. This CDR3 is CASSWRGSYGYTF. Here the CDR3 DNA reads TGTGCCAGCAGCTGGAGGGGAAGCTATGGCTACACCTTC.

The J gene is TRBJ2-7, the V gene TRBV18; D possibly corresponds to TRBD1 (6 bases). Looked up from germline, CDR1 is KGHSH and CDR2 is LQKENI. The CDR3 has 12 amino acids. The V gene lost 6 bases and the J gene lost 6 bases, with 12 bases spanning the gap. In nucleotides, the CDR3 is TGTGCCAGCTCGGGTACAGGGTTCGAGCAGTACTTC. Protein sequence: CASSGTGFEQYF.

This clone came up a few times. The V and J genes are TRBV5-1 and TRBJ2-2, with 10 bases aligning to TRBD2. V gave up 2 bases and J gave up 1 base; unmatched junction bases: 2. The germline V gene has CDR1 SGHRS and CDR2 YFSETQ. CDR3 length equals 16 residues. In DNA form, the CDR3 reads TGCGCCAGCAGCTTTACTAGCGGGGTGAACACCGGGGAGCTGTTTTTT. Amino acid sequence: CASSFTSGVNTGELFF.

The sample holds a few counts of this clone. The chain joins TRBV29-1 to TRBJ1-1; no firm D call. CDR1 and CDR2 (germline): SQVTM, ANQGSEA. The CDR3 spans 14 residues. With 6 bases removed from V and 7 bases from J, the gap between germline ends came to 21 bases. In DNA, the CDR3 is TGCAGCGTCATACCGGGTCCCTTTCTCTTTGAAGCTTTCTTT. Amino acid sequence: CSVIPGPFLFEAFF.

This sequence joins TRBV15 and TRBJ2-1; D not certain. Germline lookup yields CDR1 LNHNV and CDR2 YYDKDF (reference sequence). The CDR3 covers 13 residues. Trimming took off 1 base at V and 7 bases at J, with 8 bases between the two ends. CDR3 residues: CATSRVPMNEQFF. CDR3 coding DNA: TGTGCCACCAGCAGAGTTCCAATGAATGAGCAGTTCTTC.

The chain recombines TRBV4-3 with TRBJ2-5; a possible D gene is TRBD2 (7 bases). Germline CDR1 LGHNA, CDR2 YSLEER. With 2 bases removed from V and 6 bases from J, the gap between germline ends came to 16 bases. The CDR3 sequence is 15 residues long. CDR3 DNA: TGCGCCAGCAGCCAAAGCGCAGGGGAGGGAAAGACCCAGTACTTC. This encodes CASSQSAGEGKTQYF.

This chain joins TRBV7-9 and TRBJ2-1; TRBD1 matches at 7 bases. V shed 6 bases and J 4 bases; nucleotides not matched to a gene: 9. Germline V gene lookup returns CDR1 SEHNR and CDR2 FQNEAQ (reference sequence). The length of the CDR3 is 15 residues. The DNA of the CDR3 is TGTGCCAGCAGTTCCCCGGGACAGAAATACAATGAGCAGTTCTTC. It is translated as CASSSPGQKYNEQFF.

The genes are TRBV28 and TRBJ2-5; 9 bases match TRBD2. V lost 7 bases and J lost 5; bases outside the gene matches: 8. The CDR3 contains 14 residues. Germline V gives CDR1 MDHEN, CDR2 SYDVKM. In DNA form, the CDR3 reads TGTGCCAGCAAACCAGCGGGAGGAGACGAGACCCAGTACTTC. This gives the protein CASKPAGGDETQYF.

J is TRBJ2-3 and V is TRBV25-1, with 13 positions matching TRBD2. The CDR3 is 17 amino acids. Germline V lookup: CDR1 MGHDK, CDR2 SYGVNS. Trimming cost V 6 bases and J 2 bases; bases outside gene matches: 8. DNA of the CDR3: TGTGCCAGCAGCCCTGGACTAGCGGGGGCCCACACAGATACGCAGTATTTT. Protein sequence: CASSPGLAGAHTDTQYF.

The CDR3 here is CASSPNPPTSPRRKTQYF. The DNA for the CDR3 is TGTGCCAGCAGCCCGAACCCTCCGACTAGCCCTCGCAGGAAGACCCAGTACTTC. The chain employs TRBV11-2 and TRBJ2-5; 7 bases are a match to TRBD2. Germline CDR1 and CDR2: SGHAT and FQNNGV. V shed 5 bases, J shed 6 bases, and the junction held 21 bases outside the gene matches. The length of the CDR3 is 18 residues.

The chain has TRBV6-5 and TRBJ1-1; possible D gene TRBD1, 5 bases. Trimming removed 2 bases from V and 3 bases from J, with 10 bases in between. The CDR3 has 14 residues. Germline V gene data show CDR1 as MNHEY and CDR2 as SVGAGI. The CDR3 bases are TGTGCCAGCAGTTACAAGCGCAGGGACACTGAAGCTTTCTTT. Its protein is CASSYKRRDTEAFF.

The J gene is TRBJ2-7, the V gene TRBV6-5, with 8 bases identical to TRBD2. There are 14 residues in the CDR3. Per germline, CDR1 MNHEY and CDR2 SVGAGI. V was clipped by 8 bases and J by 3 bases; unmatched bases: 9. DNA of the CDR3: TGTGCCAGCTTCCGGGGGGGAACAAACTACGAGCAGTACTTC. It is translated as CASFRGGTNYEQYF.

The chain has TRBV7-6 and TRBJ2-3; a possible D gene is TRBD1 (6 bases). V lost 1 base and J 4 bases, leaving 18 bases between the germline ends. The CDR3 length is 17 residues. CDR1 is SGHVS, CDR2 FNYEAQ, per germline. This CDR3 reads CASSLGQATLTADTQYF. CDR3 in DNA: TGTGCCAGCAGCTTAGGACAGGCTACCCTTACCGCAGATACGCAGTATTTT. Supplemented by reference TRBV7-6 and TRBJ2-3, the full variable domain reads GAGVSQSPRYKVTKRGQDVALRCDPISGHVSLYWYRQALGQGPEFLTYFNYEAQQDKSGLPNDRFSAERPEGSISTLTIQRTEQRDSAMYRCASSLGQATLTADTQYFGPGTRLTVL.

The chain recombines TRBV15 with TRBJ2-7, with 12 bases matching TRBD2. V lost 1 base to trimming and J lost 0 bases; unmatched junction nucleotides: 1. The V gene's germline CDR1 is LNHNV and CDR2 YYDKDF (reference sequence). The CDR3 totals 16 residues. In DNA form, the CDR3 reads TGTGCCACCAGCAGAGGACTAGCGGGGGACTCCTACGAGCAGTACTTC. It encodes CATSRGLAGDSYEQYF.

V and J are TRBV11-3 and TRBJ1-1; 8 nucleotides align to TRBD1. The germline V gene has CDR1 SGHNT and CDR2 YENEEA. CDR3 length equals 13 residues. J gave up 7 bases and V 1 base, and 2 bases lay outside the gene matches. CDR3 amino acids: CASSLGQGFEAFF. The CDR3 coding sequence is TGTGCCAGCAGCTTAGGACAGGGGTTTGAAGCTTTCTTT.

The chain employs TRBV20-1 and TRBJ2-3; 13 bases are shared with TRBD2. Per germline, CDR1 DFQATT and CDR2 SNEGSKA (reference sequence). After removal of 6 bases from V and 5 bases from J, the junction contained 8 bases not matched to a gene. The CDR3 runs 15 residues. The CDR3 DNA reads as TGCAGTGCCAGTCCACTAGCGGGGGGGCGAGATACGCAGTATTTT. Translation gives CSASPLAGGRDTQYF.